Following are 27 T cell receptor beta chains from one sample sequenced in a study of control samples from healthy donors and cancer patients. The table came from immunoSEQ multiplex PCR; TCRdb's copy has only in-frame clones and leaves some out. The repertoire holds about 130,000 clones, with roughly 92% as singletons. The sequencing sample was made of PBMCs. The receptors shown here come from a man of 80 years or more with head and neck cancer.

In nucleotides, the CDR3 is TGTGCCAGCAGTTCAACAGGGGAAAATGAAGCTTTCTTT. Translated, it gives CASSSTGENEAFF. The V gene is TRBV2, the J gene TRBJ1-1; 7 nucleotides match TRBD1. The CDR3 is 13 residues long. J lost 7 bases, V lost 5 bases, and 7 bases had no gene match. Germline loops: CDR1 SNHLY, CDR2 FYNNEI.

The rearrangement joins TRBV5-1 to TRBJ2-1, with unresolved D. This CDR3 contains 14 residues. Germline lookup yields CDR1 SGHRS and CDR2 YFSETQ. The germline V and J ends were trimmed by 4 bases and 2 bases, with 10 bases remaining between them. CDR3 region: CASSPGGAYNEQFF. DNA for the CDR3: TGCGCCAGCAGCCCTGGTGGGGCCTACAATGAGCAGTTCTTC.

The V and J genes are TRBV14 and TRBJ2-6; the D is unclear. The ends were cut back, 9 bases at V and 0 bases at J, with 6 bases in the middle. This CDR3 is built from 13 residues. Germline CDR1 reads SGHDN; CDR2 reads FVKESK. The CDR3 protein is CASYNSGANVLTF. The CDR3 DNA follows: TGTGCCAGTTACAACTCTGGGGCCAACGTCCTGACTTTC.

J is TRBJ2-5 and V is TRBV10-3, with 7 bases aligning to TRBD2. CDR1 ENHRY and CDR2 SYGVKD come from the germline V gene. V shed 6 bases and J 4 bases; nucleotides not matched to a gene: 8. The CDR3 loop spans 14 amino acids. The CDR3: CAISKTSFGETQYF. For the CDR3, the DNA is TGTGCCATCAGCAAGACTAGCTTTGGAGAGACCCAGTACTTC.

The V gene is TRBV29-1, the J gene TRBJ1-5; 9 nucleotides align to TRBD1. The CDR3 runs 12 residues. V lost 6 bases and J lost 4; bases outside the gene matches: 1. Germline CDR1 SQVTM, CDR2 ANQGSEA. The CDR3 reads CSVGQGNQPQHF. DNA for the CDR3: TGCAGCGTGGGACAGGGTAATCAGCCCCAGCATTTT.

The chain employs TRBV2 and TRBJ2-7; either TRBD1 or TRBD2 may supply D (5 bases each). This CDR3 comprises 12 residues. The V gene's germline CDR1 is SNHLY and CDR2 FYNNEI. V was trimmed by 8 bases and J by 2 bases, leaving 10 bases between them. CDR3 region: CASRDGPYEQYF. DNA for the CDR3: TGTGCCAGCCGGGACGGACCCTACGAGCAGTACTTC.

The rearrangement links TRBV5-1 to TRBJ1-1; 10 positions agree with TRBD1. Germline V gene data show CDR1 as SGHRS and CDR2 as YFSETQ. The CDR3 runs to 15 residues. The trim removed 4 bases at V and 4 bases at J, leaving 7 bases unmatched. CDR3 nucleotides: TGCGCCAGCAGCGTCCGGGACAGGGGATCCACTGAAGCTTTCTTT. Translating gives CASSVRDRGSTEAFF.

The chain combines TRBV19 with TRBJ1-4; TRBD1 might be the D (5 bases). The CDR3 has 15 amino acids. Germline-derived CDR1 and CDR2 are LNHDA and SQIVND (reference sequence). The V and J ends lost 4 bases and 8 bases respectively, with 17 bases between them. The CDR3, as DNA: TGTGCCAGTAGTAAAGGGACGACCAAGGGAGAAAAACTGTTTTTT. This encodes CASSKGTTKGEKLFF.

This chain links TRBV6-1 with TRBJ1-5; possibly TRBD1 for D (5 bases). This CDR3 is 17 amino acids long. The V end was cut by 4 bases, the J end by 9 bases, with 25 bases between. Germline V lookup: CDR1 MNHNS, CDR2 SASEGT. CDR3 sequence (DNA): TGTGCCAGCAGTGCCATTACGTGGGGGGACGGAATCCGGCCCCAGCATTTT. Translation: CASSAITWGDGIRPQHF.

The gene calls are TRBV7-2 and TRBJ2-1; TRBD1 matches 8 bases. The junction had 3 bases not matched to a gene; V was cut back by 3 bases and J by 2 bases. This CDR3 is built from 15 residues. Germline CDR1 reads SGHTA; CDR2 reads FQGNSA. CDR3 in DNA: TGTGCCAGCAGCTTCCGGACAGGGCCCTACAATGAGCAGTTCTTC. Translating gives CASSFRTGPYNEQFF.

The chain carries TRBV9 and TRBJ2-1; D is unclear. V shed 3 bases and J shed 4 bases, with 14 bases lying between them. Germline V gene data show CDR1 as SGDLS and CDR2 as YYNGEE. This CDR3 contains 15 residues. The CDR3 DNA reads TGTGCCAGCAGCGCCTACAGTGGCCCGTACAATGAGCAGTTCTTC. The encoded protein is CASSAYSGPYNEQFF.

The V and J genes are TRBV2 and TRBJ2-7; D gene ambiguous. The germline V gene has CDR1 SNHLY and CDR2 FYNNEI. V was cut by 8 bases and J by 5 bases, with 13 bases left in between. This CDR3 is 12 amino acids long. The CDR3 DNA reads as TGTGCCAGCCGTATAGTGACTCACGAGCAGTACTTC. Translation gives CASRIVTHEQYF.

The J gene is TRBJ1-5, the V gene TRBV7-2; D uncertain. The CDR3 sequence is 15 residues long. V lost 2 bases, J lost 0 bases, and 8 bases lay in between. CDR1 is SGHTA and CDR2 is FQGNSA in the germline V gene. CDR3 coding DNA: TGTGCCAGCAGCTTACAGCACTATAGCAATCAGCCCCAGCATTTT. Protein sequence: CASSLQHYSNQPQHF.

The chain has TRBV5-1 and TRBJ2-7; 7 nucleotides line up with TRBD1. The CDR3 runs to 15 residues. J was trimmed by 8 bases and V by 0 bases; bases with no gene match: 11. Per the germline V gene, CDR1 is SGHRS and CDR2 is YFSETQ. The CDR3 nucleotides are TGCGCCAGCAGCTTGGGACAGGGCTTCATAGTGAAGCAGTACTTC. Amino acid sequence: CASSLGQGFIVKQYF. The full variable domain, its missing parts supplied by reference TRBV5-1 and TRBJ2-7, is KAGVTQTPRYLIKTRGQQVTLSCSPISGHRSVSWYQQTPGQGLQFLFEYFSETQRNKGNFPGRFSGRQFSNSRSEMNVSTLELGDSALYLCASSLGQGFIVKQYFGPGTRLTVT.

V gene TRBV4-3 combines with J gene TRBJ2-1; D is perhaps TRBD2 (6 bases). CDR3 length: 17 amino acids. V gave up 0 bases and J gave up 5 bases, with 17 bases separating them. CDR1 and CDR2 from the germline V gene are LGHNA and YSLEER. The CDR3 spells CASSQERDSRTHNEQFF. For the CDR3, the DNA is TGCGCCAGCAGCCAAGAAAGGGACTCTCGCACTCACAATGAGCAGTTCTTC.

The rearrangement links TRBV10-3 to TRBJ2-2; TRBD1 agrees at 8 bases. The CDR3 has 14 residues. In germline, CDR1 is ENHRY, CDR2 SYGVKD. J was trimmed by 6 bases and V by 7 bases; bases with no gene match: 7. CDR3 loop: CAIKGRGQAGELFF. CDR3 in DNA: TGTGCCATCAAAGGCAGGGGGCAGGCCGGGGAGCTGTTTTTT.

With respect to this clone: Other DNA sequences in this specimen translate into the identical CDR3. The chain has TRBV5-1 and TRBJ2-5, with D unresolved. Germline lookup yields CDR1 SGHRS and CDR2 YFSETQ. V gave up 4 bases and J gave up 2 bases, with 9 bases separating them. The CDR3 has 13 residues. For the CDR3, the DNA is TGCGCCAGCAGCCTAAATAGGCAAGAGACCCAGTACTTC. Residues: CASSLNRQETQYF.

The genes are TRBV13 and TRBJ2-7; D call uncertain. V was pared by 1 base and J by 2 bases, with 9 bases between. Germline values: CDR1 PRHDT, CDR2 FYEKMQ (reference sequence). The CDR3 is 14 residues long. The CDR3 spells CASSLARQTYEQYF. CDR3 bases: TGTGCCAGCAGCTTAGCCAGGCAAACCTACGAGCAGTACTTC.

The chain links TRBV6-2 or TRBV6-3 to TRBJ2-7, with 10 bases that match TRBD1. J lost 2 bases, V lost 2 bases, and 3 bases had no gene match. CDR1 is MNHEY, CDR2 SVGEGT, per germline. The length of the CDR3 is 15 residues. CDR3 coding DNA: TGTGCCAGCAGTTACGAGGGGACAGGGGCCTACGAGCAGTACTTC. Its protein product is CASSYEGTGAYEQYF.

The CDR3 loop is CASSPLGGRRETQYF. The CDR3, as DNA: TGTGCCAGCAGCCCCTTGGGGGGGCGCCGGGAGACCCAGTACTTC. This sequence joins TRBV5-6 and TRBJ2-5; the D gene is possibly TRBD2 (7 bases). CDR1 and CDR2 (germline): SGHDT, YYEEEE. V was shortened by 4 bases and J by 5 bases, with 18 bases between the two germline ends. CDR3 length equals 15 residues.

The CDR3 loop is CASSLGTSGVEQYF. As DNA, the CDR3 is TGCGCCAGCAGCTTGGGGACTAGCGGAGTTGAGCAGTACTTC. The chain is built from TRBV5-1 and TRBJ2-7; 10 bases fit TRBD2. There are 14 residues in the CDR3. The ends lost 0 bases at V and 7 bases at J; junction bases unmatched: 4. The germline V gene has CDR1 SGHRS and CDR2 YFSETQ.

This clone was recorded once. The chain recombines TRBV15 with TRBJ1-5; D is uncertain. Deletions cut 5 bases from V and 0 bases from J, with 17 bases between. CDR3 length equals 17 residues. Germline CDR1 and CDR2: LNHNV and YYDKDF (reference sequence). As DNA, the CDR3 is TGTGCCACCAGCGAAAACCGGAGCCCGTATAGCAATCAGCCCCAGCATTTT. Translating gives CATSENRSPYSNQPQHF.

The chain employs TRBV5-4 and TRBJ2-7, with D uncertain. Germline V gene sequence: CDR1 SGHNT, CDR2 YYREEE (reference sequence). Trimming took off 1 base at V and 2 bases at J, with 13 bases between the two ends. CDR3 size: 15 residues. In nucleotides, the CDR3 is TGTGCCAGCAGCTTGAACGCGGCCGAGGCCTACGAGCAGTACTTC. It codes for CASSLNAAEAYEQYF.

The rearrangement joins TRBV7-9 to TRBJ1-1; TRBD1 matches 8 bases. V shed 3 bases and J 6 bases; nucleotides not matched to a gene: 9. This CDR3 has 15 amino acids. Germline V lookup: CDR1 SEHNR, CDR2 FQNEAQ (reference sequence). CDR3 DNA: TGTGCCAGCAGCTTTCAGGGGGCTAGTTCCGCTGAAGCTTTCTTT. It translates to CASSFQGASSAEAFF.

This clone was picked up a small number of times. The rearrangement links TRBV29-1 to TRBJ1-1, with a weak D call TRBD1 (6 bases). The CDR3 runs to 14 residues. V lost 4 bases, J lost 2 bases, and 14 bases lay in between. Germline V gives CDR1 SQVTM, CDR2 ANQGSEA. CDR3 protein: CSVVFGGPNTEAFF. The DNA of the CDR3 is TGCAGCGTTGTTTTCGGGGGGCCCAACACTGAAGCTTTCTTT.

Only a few counts were recorded for this clone. The chain joins TRBV29-1 to TRBJ1-2; D is undetermined. Germline V gene sequence: CDR1 SQVTM, CDR2 ANQGSEA. Trimming removed 7 bases from V and 4 bases from J, with 13 bases in between. The CDR3 is 12 residues long. For the CDR3, the DNA is TGCAGCGCCCGGGAGGTCCTCTATGGCTACACCTTC. Translating it yields CSAREVLYGYTF.

V and J are TRBV5-4 and TRBJ1-2, with 7 nucleotides matching TRBD1. This CDR3 region has 18 residues. The ends lost 4 bases at V and 5 bases at J; junction bases unmatched: 20. The germline V gene has CDR1 SGHNT and CDR2 YYREEE (reference sequence). For the CDR3, the DNA is TGTGCCAGCAGCCAGCCCCCTACGACAGGGACAAAACCTTATGGCTACACCTTC. Translating gives CASSQPPTTGTKPYGYTF. Looking up the rest from reference TRBV5-4 and TRBJ1-2 gives the full variable domain: ETGVTQSPTHLIKTRGQQVTLRCSSQSGHNTVSWYQQALGQGPQFIFQYYREEENGRGNFPPRFSGLQFPNYSSELNVNALELDDSALYLCASSQPPTTGTKPYGYTFGSGTRLTVV.